This T cell receptor (beta chain) stems from a study of tumor-infiltrating lymphocytes in localized non-small cell lung cancer. The V end lost 5 bases, the J end lost 6 bases, and 13 bases lay between the germline ends. The CDR3 loop spans 13 amino acids. Germline CDR1 and CDR2: MGHRA and YSYEKL. Produced via immunoSEQ multiplex PCR; TCRdb's table is partial and in-frame only. In the table there are more than 20,000 clones, roughly 66% of which are singletons. The sample consisted of lung tumor tissue. This receptor was identified in a human donor with non-small cell lung cancer. The chain is built from TRBV4-1 and TRBJ2-5, with a weak D call TRBD1 (6 bases). CDR3 protein: CASSKTGIQTQYF. CDR3 coding DNA: TGCGCCAGCAGCAAAACAGGGATCCAGACCCAGTACTTC.